The clone carrying this TCR beta chain was detected ten times or more. What it binds is not known. V was clipped by 0 bases and J by 8 bases, with 8 bases between them. CDR1 and CDR2 from the germline V gene are LGHDT and YNNKEL (reference sequence). The CDR3 sequence is 13 residues long. These data are taken from a study of T cells in Graves' hyperthyroidism and ophthalmopathy. Regarding the study as a whole: Blood also showed most of the thyroid clonotypes that were expanded above 0.001. The model anticipated ophthalmopathy a median approximately 6.5 months pre-onset. The authors' 13 V-J model separated ophthalmopathy from stable hyperthyroidism.

Fresh 10 ml peripheral blood yielded PBMCs. Amplification targeted TCR beta CDR3 regions from RNA transcripts. The primer set for the first-round RT-PCR of the TCR CDR3 was HTBI. One entry per CDR3 protein results from TCRdb running MiXCR on the multiplex PCR reads. Of under 350,000 distinct CDR3 sequences in the sample, approximately 12% were seen once. The sequencing input was blood. This rearrangement joins TRBV3-1 to TRBJ1-5, with no clear D. This TCR came from a woman in her thirties with Graves' hyperthyroidism that later progressed to Graves' ophthalmopathy. CDR3 region: CASSQDLSEPQHF. The CDR3 DNA follows: TGTGCCAGCAGCCAAGATCTTAGCGAGCCCCAGCATTTT.